Listed below are T cell receptor beta chains from one sample, sequenced in a study of control samples from healthy donors and cancer patients. This table comes from immunoSEQ multiplex PCR, and its TCRdb copy is limited to in-frame clones, with some not included. The sample yields about 65,000 clones, less than 95% seen once. The specimen sequenced was PBMCs. Every receptor here comes from a woman between 45 and 60 years old with colorectal cancer. Both conserved end residues are part of each CDR3.

CDR3 protein: CAISETPSGSSAGELFF
CDR3 length: 17
V gene: TRBV10-3
J gene: TRBJ2-2

CDR3 protein: CASSLYRTVTYEQYF
CDR3 length: 15
V gene: TRBV7-2
J gene: TRBJ2-7

CDR3 protein: CASSPDGTGVDGPEAFF
CDR3 length: 17
V gene: TRBV7-6
J gene: TRBJ1-1

CDR3 protein: CASSPQTGGNTEAFF
CDR3 length: 15
V gene: TRBV18
J gene: TRBJ1-1

CDR3 protein: CASSEGGWGEQFF
CDR3 length: 13
V gene: TRBV6-4
J gene: TRBJ2-1

CDR3 protein: CASSPQASLETGELFF
CDR3 length: 16
V gene: TRBV18
J gene: TRBJ2-2

CDR3 protein: CASSTLDARYSNEQFF
CDR3 length: 16
V gene: TRBV13
J gene: TRBJ2-1

CDR3 protein: CASRGGGPREAFF
CDR3 length: 13
V gene: TRBV28
J gene: TRBJ1-1

CDR3 protein: CASSEVGRWNSYEQYF
CDR3 length: 16
V gene: TRBV6-1
J gene: TRBJ2-7

CDR3 protein: CASSERGLDSPLHF
CDR3 length: 14
V gene: TRBV6-1
J gene: TRBJ1-6

CDR3 protein: CASSQVQGSTEAFF
CDR3 length: 14
V gene: TRBV14
J gene: TRBJ1-1

CDR3 protein: CASSLGPGQGRWSSYEQYF
CDR3 length: 19
V gene: TRBV5-8
J gene: TRBJ2-7

CDR3 protein: CASSLSVFTHAEAFF
CDR3 length: 15
V gene: TRBV7-2
J gene: TRBJ1-1

CDR3 protein: CASSLGLARDEQFF
CDR3 length: 14
V gene: TRBV11-3
J gene: TRBJ2-1

CDR3 protein: CASSEGLAAYEQYF
CDR3 length: 14
V gene: TRBV2
J gene: TRBJ2-7

CDR3 protein: CASSLGQGLGTQYF
CDR3 length: 14
V gene: TRBV5-1
J gene: TRBJ2-5

CDR3 protein: CASSLPGTSGLSYNEQFF
CDR3 length: 18
V gene: TRBV28
J gene: TRBJ2-1

CDR3 protein: CASSMEVDTQYF
CDR3 length: 12
V gene: TRBV19
J gene: TRBJ2-3

CDR3 protein: CASSLLAGANTGELFF
CDR3 length: 16
V gene: TRBV7-3
J gene: TRBJ2-2

CDR3 protein: CASSPQRGGSYNEQFF
CDR3 length: 16
V gene: TRBV18
J gene: TRBJ2-1

CDR3 protein: CASSLVSARGYEQYF
CDR3 length: 15
V gene: TRBV7-2
J gene: TRBJ2-7

CDR3 protein: CASSYGQGVYEQYF
CDR3 length: 14
V gene: TRBV6-5
J gene: TRBJ2-7

CDR3 protein: CSARVNTEAFF
CDR3 length: 11
V gene: TRBV20-1
J gene: TRBJ1-1

CDR3 protein: CASSRTGENSPLHF
CDR3 length: 14
V gene: TRBV27
J gene: TRBJ1-6

CDR3 protein: CASRRGGGELFF
CDR3 length: 12
V gene: TRBV25-1
J gene: TRBJ2-2

CDR3 protein: CASSLRGSEKLFF
CDR3 length: 13
V gene: TRBV7-8
J gene: TRBJ1-4

CDR3 protein: CASSVLLGDTSGANVLTF
CDR3 length: 18
V gene: TRBV9
J gene: TRBJ2-6

CDR3 protein: CASSLADRPSDTQYF
CDR3 length: 15
V gene: TRBV5-1
J gene: TRBJ2-3

CDR3 protein: CAISFQRNTEAFF
CDR3 length: 13
V gene: TRBV10-3
J gene: TRBJ1-1

CDR3 protein: CASSVVPTSVEQFF
CDR3 length: 14
V gene: TRBV9
J gene: TRBJ2-1

CDR3 protein: CASSVENEQYF
CDR3 length: 11
V gene: TRBV2
J gene: TRBJ2-7

CDR3 protein: CASSEVFGYTF
CDR3 length: 11
V gene: TRBV2
J gene: TRBJ1-2

CDR3 protein: CASSSRPGTSNQPQHF
CDR3 length: 16
V gene: TRBV28
J gene: TRBJ1-5

CDR3 protein: CASKFRTSVGNEQFF
CDR3 length: 15
V gene: TRBV19
J gene: TRBJ2-1

CDR3 protein: CASSRRRGTNYGYTF
CDR3 length: 15
V gene: TRBV5-6
J gene: TRBJ1-2

CDR3 protein: CASSQDGLAVAGANVLTF
CDR3 length: 18
V gene: TRBV4-2
J gene: TRBJ2-6

CDR3 protein: CASRSGVGDGELFF
CDR3 length: 14
V gene: TRBV19
J gene: TRBJ2-2

CDR3 protein: CASSEAPTGWNTEAFF
CDR3 length: 16
V gene: TRBV6-1
J gene: TRBJ1-1

CDR3 protein: CASSTPRVRETQYF
CDR3 length: 14
V gene: TRBV6-5
J gene: TRBJ2-5

CDR3 protein: CASSQFWDPNGYTF
CDR3 length: 14
V gene: TRBV16
J gene: TRBJ1-2